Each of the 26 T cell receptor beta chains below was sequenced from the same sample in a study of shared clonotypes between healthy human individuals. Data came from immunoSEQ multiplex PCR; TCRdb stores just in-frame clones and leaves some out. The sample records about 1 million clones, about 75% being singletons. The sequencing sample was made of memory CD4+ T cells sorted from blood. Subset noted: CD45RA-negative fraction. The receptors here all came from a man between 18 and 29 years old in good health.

The CDR3 nucleotides are TGCGCCAGCAGCCCGGACATGAACTACGAGCAGTACTTC. Translation gives CASSPDMNYEQYF. The chain has TRBV5-1 and TRBJ2-7, with a possible D match to TRBD1 (5 bases). The CDR3 is 13 amino acids. V shed 4 bases and J shed 3 bases, with 11 bases lying between them. Germline V gene sequence: CDR1 SGHRS, CDR2 YFSETQ.

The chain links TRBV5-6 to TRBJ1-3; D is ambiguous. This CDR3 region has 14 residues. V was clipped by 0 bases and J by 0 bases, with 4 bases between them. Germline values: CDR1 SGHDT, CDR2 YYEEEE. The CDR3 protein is CASSLERSGNTIYF. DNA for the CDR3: TGTGCCAGCAGCTTGGAACGCTCTGGAAACACCATATATTTT.

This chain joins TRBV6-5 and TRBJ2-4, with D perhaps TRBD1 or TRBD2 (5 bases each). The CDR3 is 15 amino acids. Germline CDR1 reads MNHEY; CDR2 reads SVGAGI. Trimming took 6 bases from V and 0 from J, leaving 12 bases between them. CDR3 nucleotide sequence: TGTGCCAGCAGGTCCCGGGGCCTAGCCAAAAACATTCAGTACTTC. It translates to CASRSRGLAKNIQYF.

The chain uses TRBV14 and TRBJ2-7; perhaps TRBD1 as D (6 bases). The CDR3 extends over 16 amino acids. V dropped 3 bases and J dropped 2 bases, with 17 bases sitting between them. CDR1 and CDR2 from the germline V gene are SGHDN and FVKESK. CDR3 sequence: CASSQATGIPTYEQYF. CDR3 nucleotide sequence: TGTGCCAGCAGCCAGGCAACAGGGATTCCAACCTACGAGCAGTACTTC.

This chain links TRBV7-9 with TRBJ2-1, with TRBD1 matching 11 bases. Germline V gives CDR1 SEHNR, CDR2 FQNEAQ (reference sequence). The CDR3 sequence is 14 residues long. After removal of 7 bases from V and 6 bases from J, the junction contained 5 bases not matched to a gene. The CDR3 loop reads CASKLGQGVNEQFF. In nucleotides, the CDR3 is TGTGCCAGCAAGCTGGGACAGGGGGTCAATGAGCAGTTCTTC.

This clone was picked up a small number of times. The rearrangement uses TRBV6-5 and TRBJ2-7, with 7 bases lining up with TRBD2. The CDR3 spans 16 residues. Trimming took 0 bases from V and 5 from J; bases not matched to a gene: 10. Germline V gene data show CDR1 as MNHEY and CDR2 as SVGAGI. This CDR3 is CASSYSMRELPHEQYF. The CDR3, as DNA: TGTGCCAGCAGTTACTCAATGCGGGAGCTGCCCCACGAGCAGTACTTC.

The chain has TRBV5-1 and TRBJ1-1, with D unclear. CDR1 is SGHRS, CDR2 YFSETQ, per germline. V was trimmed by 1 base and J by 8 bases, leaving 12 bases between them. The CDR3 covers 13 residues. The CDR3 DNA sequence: TGCGCCAGCAGCTTGTCACGGGTAGAAGAAGCTTTCTTT. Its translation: CASSLSRVEEAFF. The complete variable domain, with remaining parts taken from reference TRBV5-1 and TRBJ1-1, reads KAGVTQTPRYLIKTRGQQVTLSCSPISGHRSVSWYQQTPGQGLQFLFEYFSETQRNKGNFPGRFSGRQFSNSRSEMNVSTLELGDSALYLCASSLSRVEEAFFGQGTRLTVV.

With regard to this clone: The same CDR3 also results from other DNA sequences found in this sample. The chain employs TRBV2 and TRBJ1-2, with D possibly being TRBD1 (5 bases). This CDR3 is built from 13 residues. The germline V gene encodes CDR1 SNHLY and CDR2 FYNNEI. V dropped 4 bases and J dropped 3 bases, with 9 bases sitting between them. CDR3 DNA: TGTGCCAGCAGTGGAGGGACGGACTATGGCTACACCTTC. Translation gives CASSGGTDYGYTF.

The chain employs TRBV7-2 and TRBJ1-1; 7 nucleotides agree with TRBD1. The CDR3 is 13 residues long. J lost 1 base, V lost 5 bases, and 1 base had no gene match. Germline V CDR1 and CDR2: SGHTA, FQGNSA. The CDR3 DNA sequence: TGTGCCAGCAGCCCAGGGGGGAACACTGAAGCTTTCTTT. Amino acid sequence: CASSPGGNTEAFF. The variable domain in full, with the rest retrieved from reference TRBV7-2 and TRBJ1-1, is GAGVSQSPSNKVTEKGKDVELRCDPISGHTALYWYRQSLGQGLEFLIYFQGNSAPDKSGLPSDRFSAERTGGSVSTLTIQRTQQEDSAVYLCASSPGGNTEAFFGQGTRLTVV.

CDR3 DNA: TGTGCCAGCAGATTTCGCGGCTCTGGAAACACCATATATTTT. Its translation is CASRFRGSGNTIYF. The chain has TRBV28 and TRBJ1-3; D remains unclear. The germline CDR1 and CDR2 sequences are MDHEN and SYDVKM. This CDR3 comprises 14 residues. V lost 6 bases, J lost 0 bases, and 9 bases lay in between.

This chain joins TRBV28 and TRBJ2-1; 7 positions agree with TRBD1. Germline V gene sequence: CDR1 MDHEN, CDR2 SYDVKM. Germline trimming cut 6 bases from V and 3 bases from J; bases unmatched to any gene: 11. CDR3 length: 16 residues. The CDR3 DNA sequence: TGTGCCAGCAGCCCCCCCGGGACAGCCGTCTACAATGAGCAGTTCTTC. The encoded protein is CASSPPGTAVYNEQFF.

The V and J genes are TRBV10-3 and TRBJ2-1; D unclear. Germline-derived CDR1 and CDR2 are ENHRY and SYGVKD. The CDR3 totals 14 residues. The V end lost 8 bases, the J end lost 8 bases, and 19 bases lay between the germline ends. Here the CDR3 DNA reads TGTGCCATCGCCCGGGCAGGATCATCGGATGAGCAGTTCTTC. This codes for CAIARAGSSDEQFF.

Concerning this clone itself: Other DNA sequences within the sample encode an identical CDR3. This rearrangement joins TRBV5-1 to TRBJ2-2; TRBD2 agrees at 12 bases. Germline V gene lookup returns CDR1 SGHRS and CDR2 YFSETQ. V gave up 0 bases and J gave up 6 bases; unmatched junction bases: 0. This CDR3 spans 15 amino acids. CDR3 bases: TGCGCCAGCAGCTTGGGACTAGCGGGGGCCGGGGAGCTGTTTTTT. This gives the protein CASSLGLAGAGELFF.

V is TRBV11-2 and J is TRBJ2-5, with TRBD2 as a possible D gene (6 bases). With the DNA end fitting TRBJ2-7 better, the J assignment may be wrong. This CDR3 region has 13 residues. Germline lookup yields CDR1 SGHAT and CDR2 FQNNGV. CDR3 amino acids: CASSLGLAYEQYF. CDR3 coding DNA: TGTGCCAGCAGCTTAGGACTAGCCTACGAGCAGTACTTC.

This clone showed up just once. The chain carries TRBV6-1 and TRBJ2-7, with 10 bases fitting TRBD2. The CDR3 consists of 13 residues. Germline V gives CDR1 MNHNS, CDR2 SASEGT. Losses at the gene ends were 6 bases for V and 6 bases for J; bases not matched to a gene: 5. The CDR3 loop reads CASSSSGRPEQYF. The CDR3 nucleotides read TGTGCCAGCAGCAGTAGCGGGAGGCCCGAGCAGTACTTC.

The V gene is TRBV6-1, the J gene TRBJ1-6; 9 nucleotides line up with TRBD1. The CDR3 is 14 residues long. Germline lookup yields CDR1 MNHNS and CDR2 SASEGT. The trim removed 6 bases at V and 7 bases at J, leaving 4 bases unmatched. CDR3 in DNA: TGTGCCAGCAGAGAGACAGGGGGGAATTCACCCCTCCACTTT. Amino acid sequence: CASRETGGNSPLHF.

In DNA, the CDR3 is TGTGCCAGCAGCGTAGTGGGGACTAGCTCGAATGAGCAGTTCTTC. Residues: CASSVVGTSSNEQFF. This chain uses TRBV9 with TRBJ2-1, with 9 bases aligning to TRBD2. The germline V gene encodes CDR1 SGDLS and CDR2 YYNGEE. Trimming took 0 bases from V and 7 from J; bases not matched to a gene: 5. The CDR3 sequence is 15 residues long.

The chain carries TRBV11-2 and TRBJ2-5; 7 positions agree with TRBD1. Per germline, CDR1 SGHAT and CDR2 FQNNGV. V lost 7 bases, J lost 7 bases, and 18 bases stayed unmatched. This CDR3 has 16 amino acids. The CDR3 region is CASTNKRQGRAGTQYF. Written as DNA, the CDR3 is TGTGCCAGCACCAACAAACGACAGGGTAGAGCAGGGACCCAGTACTTC.

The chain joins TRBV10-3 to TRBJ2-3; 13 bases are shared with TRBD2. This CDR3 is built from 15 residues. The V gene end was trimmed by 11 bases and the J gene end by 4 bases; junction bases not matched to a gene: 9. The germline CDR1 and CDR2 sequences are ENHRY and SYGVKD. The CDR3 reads CAVRTSGGASDTQYF. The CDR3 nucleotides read TGTGCCGTACGTACTAGCGGGGGGGCGTCAGATACGCAGTATTTT.

In nucleotides, the CDR3 is TGTGCCAGCAGCCGCGGGATTAGGGGTGAGCAGTTCTTC. This encodes CASSRGIRGEQFF. The chain carries TRBV7-2 and TRBJ2-1, with D maybe TRBD2 (6 bases). CDR1 and CDR2 from the germline V gene are SGHTA and FQGNSA. Trimming took off 5 bases at V and 9 bases at J, with 14 bases between the two ends. CDR3 length equals 13 residues.

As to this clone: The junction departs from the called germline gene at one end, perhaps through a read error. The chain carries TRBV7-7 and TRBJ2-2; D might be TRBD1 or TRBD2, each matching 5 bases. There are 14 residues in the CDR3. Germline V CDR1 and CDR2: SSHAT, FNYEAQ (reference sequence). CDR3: CASSLGRLTGELFF. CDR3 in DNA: TGTGCTAGCAGCTTGGGACGGCTCACCGGGGAGCTGTTTTTT.

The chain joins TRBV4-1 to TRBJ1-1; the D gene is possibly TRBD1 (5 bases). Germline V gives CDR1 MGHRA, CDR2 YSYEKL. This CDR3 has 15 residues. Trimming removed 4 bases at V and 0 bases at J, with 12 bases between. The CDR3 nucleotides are TGCGCCAGCAGCCTGCCTCGGGGGATGAACACTGAAGCTTTCTTT. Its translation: CASSLPRGMNTEAFF.

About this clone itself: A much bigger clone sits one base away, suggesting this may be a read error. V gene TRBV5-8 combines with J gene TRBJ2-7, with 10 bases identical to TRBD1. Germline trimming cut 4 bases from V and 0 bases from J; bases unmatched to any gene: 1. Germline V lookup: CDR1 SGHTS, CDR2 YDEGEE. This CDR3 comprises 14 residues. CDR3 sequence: CASSRTGGSYEQYF. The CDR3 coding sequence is TGTGCCAGCAGCCGGACAGGGGGCTCCTACGAGCAGTACTTC.

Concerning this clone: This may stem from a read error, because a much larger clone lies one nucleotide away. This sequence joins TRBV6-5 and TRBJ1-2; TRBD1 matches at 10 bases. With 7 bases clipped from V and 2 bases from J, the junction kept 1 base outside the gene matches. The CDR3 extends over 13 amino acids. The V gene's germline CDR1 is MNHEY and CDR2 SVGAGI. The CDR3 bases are TGTGCCAGCAAGGGACAGGGGAACTATGGCTACACCTTC. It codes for CASKGQGNYGYTF.

The CDR3 nucleotides read TGTGCCAGTAGTATAAGCGGACGGGCAGCTGGGGCCAACGTCCTGACTTTC. Encoded protein: CASSISGRAAGANVLTF. The chain uses TRBV19 and TRBJ2-6; D may be TRBD2 (5 bases). The CDR3 contains 17 residues. With 2 bases removed from V and 2 bases from J, the gap between germline ends came to 13 bases. The germline V gene has CDR1 LNHDA and CDR2 SQIVND (reference sequence).

The CDR3 nucleotides read TGTGCCAGCAGCCGGACAGGCCGCACAGATACGCAGTATTTT. It translates to CASSRTGRTDTQYF. This chain links TRBV6-5 with TRBJ2-3; TRBD1 matches at 7 bases. Germline assignment: CDR1 MNHEY and CDR2 SVGAGI. V trimming: 6 bases; J trimming: 1 base; junction bases outside the gene matches: 4. The CDR3 extends over 14 amino acids.